These 28 T cell receptor beta chains originate from one sample sequenced in a study of blood T cell repertoires in COVID-19. Clones were sequenced by immunoSEQ multiplex PCR, and TCRdb holds only the in-frame ones, with some missing. Of 230,000 or so clones in the sample, around 81% were seen once. The specimen sequenced was peripheral blood. These receptors came from a woman aged 80 or over with COVID-19, enrolled during active disease.

The chain joins TRBV15 to TRBJ1-3; 12 bases align to TRBD1. After removal of 6 bases from V and 4 bases from J, the junction contained 13 bases not matched to a gene. Germline V gene data show CDR1 as LNHNV and CDR2 as YYDKDF (reference sequence). CDR3 length: 18 residues. CDR3 region: CATSAGVRDRGPGNTIYF. CDR3 sequence (DNA): TGTGCCACCAGTGCTGGGGTCCGGGACAGGGGGCCAGGAAACACCATATATTTT.

The V call is TRBV30, the J call TRBJ1-6; D perhaps matches TRBD1 (5 bases). The CDR3 has 14 amino acids. The germline gives CDR1 GTSNPN, CDR2 SVGIG (reference sequence). V lost 0 bases and J 9 bases, leaving 12 bases between the germline ends. The CDR3 is CAWSVGGFGSPLHF. CDR3 nucleotide sequence: TGTGCCTGGAGTGTCGGGGGTTTTGGTTCACCCCTCCACTTT.

The V call is TRBV30, the J call TRBJ1-5, with unresolved D. This CDR3 contains 13 residues. V was clipped by 4 bases and J by 3 bases, with 10 bases between them. Per the germline V gene, CDR1 is GTSNPN and CDR2 is SVGIG (reference sequence). The CDR3 here is CAWTGRDNQPQHF. The CDR3 DNA is TGTGCCTGGACCGGTCGGGACAATCAGCCCCAGCATTTT.

V usage is TRBV6-5 and J usage is TRBJ1-1, with 7 bases lining up with TRBD1. There are 13 residues in the CDR3. CDR1 and CDR2 (germline): MNHEY, SVGAGI. With 6 bases clipped from V and 4 bases from J, the junction kept 5 bases outside the gene matches. CDR3 amino acids: CASRRQGSTEAFF. The CDR3 DNA is TGTGCCAGCAGGAGACAGGGATCCACTGAAGCTTTCTTT.

The genes are TRBV5-3 and TRBJ2-5; 14 nucleotides match TRBD2. TRBV5-3 is an open reading frame, and its role is uncertain. J gave up 3 bases and V 6 bases, and 7 bases lay outside the gene matches. CDR3 length: 16 residues. CDR3 residues: CARIGETSGGEETQYF. CDR3 coding DNA: TGTGCCAGAATTGGAGAGACTAGCGGGGGGGAAGAGACCCAGTACTTC.

This clone was picked up one time. The J gene is TRBJ2-7, the V gene TRBV4-2; 9 positions match TRBD2. V trimming: 1 base; J trimming: 4 bases; junction bases outside the gene matches: 5. The CDR3 runs 15 residues. In germline, CDR1 is LGHNA, CDR2 YNFKEQ. Written as DNA, the CDR3 is TGTGCCAGCAGCCAAGGGTCTAGCGGGAATTACGAGCAGTACTTC. Residues: CASSQGSSGNYEQYF.

The J gene is TRBJ1-2, the V gene TRBV19; D possibly corresponds to TRBD1 (5 bases). Germline CDR1 reads LNHDA; CDR2 reads SQIVND (reference sequence). Trimming removed 6 bases from V and 4 bases from J, with 6 bases in between. The CDR3 consists of 11 residues. CDR3 sequence reads: CASRRGYGYTF. CDR3 sequence (DNA): TGTGCCAGTAGAAGGGGCTATGGCTACACCTTC.

This rearrangement joins TRBV6-2 or TRBV6-3 to TRBJ2-7; the match to TRBD1 covers 9 bases. Germline values: CDR1 MNHEY, CDR2 SVGEGT. Germline trimming cut 5 bases from V and 3 bases from J; bases unmatched to any gene: 8. The CDR3 covers 15 residues. This chain's CDR3 is CASSQSGTGSYEQYF. The CDR3 DNA is TGTGCCAGCAGTCAATCCGGGACAGGGAGCTACGAGCAGTACTTC.

The chain carries TRBV7-9 and TRBJ1-2; D is perhaps TRBD1 (6 bases). The CDR3 has 18 amino acids. From germline, CDR1 is SEHNR and CDR2 FQNEAQ (reference sequence). V gave up 5 bases and J gave up 2 bases, with 24 bases separating them. CDR3 region: CASSARRSGAGRNYGYTF. The CDR3 nucleotides read TGTGCCAGCAGCGCCAGGCGGTCAGGGGCGGGCAGGAACTATGGCTACACCTTC.

The chain uses TRBV2 and TRBJ2-3, with 7 bases that match TRBD1. The junction had 1 base not matched to a gene; V was cut back by 3 bases and J by 4 bases. This CDR3 has 13 amino acids. Germline CDR1 and CDR2: SNHLY and FYNNEI. In DNA form, the CDR3 reads TGTGCCAGCAGTGATACAGGGGCAGATACGCAGTATTTT. Amino acids: CASSDTGADTQYF.

The chain links TRBV19 to TRBJ2-2, with D tentatively TRBD1 (5 bases). The germline gives CDR1 LNHDA, CDR2 SQIVND (reference sequence). CDR3 length equals 15 residues. V dropped 6 bases and J dropped 0 bases, with 11 bases sitting between them. CDR3 nucleotides: TGTGCCAGTAGGACAGATCGGACGAACACCGGGGAGCTGTTTTTT. Translation gives CASRTDRTNTGELFF.

This chain links TRBV5-1 with TRBJ2-3; 14 positions match TRBD2. The CDR3 consists of 17 residues. Germline trimming cut 0 bases from V and 1 base from J; bases unmatched to any gene: 1. The germline V gene has CDR1 SGHRS and CDR2 YFSETQ. CDR3 DNA: TGCGCCAGCAGCTTGGCGGGACTAGCGGGAGGCACAGATACGCAGTATTTT. It is translated as CASSLAGLAGGTDTQYF.

In this sample, this clone turned up once. The rearrangement links TRBV7-9 to TRBJ1-1; D uncertain. The ends were cut back, 5 bases at V and 3 bases at J, with 22 bases in the middle. The length of the CDR3 is 17 residues. Germline CDR1 SEHNR, CDR2 FQNEAQ (reference sequence). CDR3 residues: CASSPRRSLGRDTEAFF. The CDR3 DNA follows: TGTGCCAGCAGCCCGCGCAGGTCGCTCGGGAGGGACACTGAAGCTTTCTTT.

The chain links TRBV11-3 to TRBJ2-2; 9 positions match TRBD1. Trimming removed 6 bases from V and 1 base from J; junction bases left unmatched: 0. The CDR3 length is 14 residues. Germline V lookup: CDR1 SGHNT, CDR2 YENEEA. The CDR3 nucleotides are TGTGCCAGCAGGGGACAGGGGAACACCGGGGAGCTGTTTTTT. The encoded protein is CASRGQGNTGELFF.

V is TRBV6-4 and J is TRBJ2-5; possibly TRBD2 for D (5 bases). The CDR3 totals 17 residues. Trimming took 5 bases from V and 5 from J, leaving 24 bases between them. The germline CDR1 and CDR2 sequences are MRHNA and SNTAGT. The CDR3 region has the DNA TGTGCCAGCAGTACCCTGTTTTTAGGACGGAGGTGGGAGACCCAGTACTTC. The encoded protein is CASSTLFLGRRWETQYF.

This chain uses TRBV3-1 (or the pseudogene TRBV3-2) with TRBJ1-1; D not resolved. V gave up 0 bases and J gave up 5 bases, with 10 bases separating them. CDR1 LGHDT and CDR2 YNNKEL come from the germline V gene (reference sequence). The CDR3 is 14 residues long. CDR3 coding DNA: TGTGCCAGCAGCCAAGAAATCCGGTTGACTGAAGCTTTCTTT. Residues: CASSQEIRLTEAFF.

The genes are TRBV30 and TRBJ2-1; D perhaps matches TRBD2 (6 bases). This CDR3 is 15 amino acids long. V was pared by 8 bases and J by 2 bases, with 19 bases between. Germline CDR1 GTSNPN, CDR2 SVGIG (reference sequence). CDR3 residues: CARKALASPYNEQFF. CDR3 nucleotide sequence: TGTGCCCGCAAGGCCCTAGCGTCCCCCTACAATGAGCAGTTCTTC.

V is TRBV6-6 and J is TRBJ1-5; 10 nucleotides match TRBD1. In germline, CDR1 is MNHNY, CDR2 SVGAGI (reference sequence). The V and J ends lost 2 bases and 4 bases, in that order; junction bases with no gene match: 5. This CDR3 contains 16 residues. CDR3 region: CASSYATDRGNQPQHF. The CDR3 nucleotides read TGTGCCAGCAGTTACGCAACGGACAGGGGGAATCAGCCCCAGCATTTT.

V gene TRBV7-2 combines with J gene TRBJ2-2, with a possible D match to TRBD2 (6 bases). This CDR3 comprises 15 residues. Trimming removed 5 bases from V and 0 bases from J, with 10 bases in between. Germline CDR1 reads SGHTA; CDR2 reads FQGNSA. The CDR3 bases are TGTGCCAGCAGCCCACAGCGGGCGAACACCGGGGAGCTGTTTTTT. Protein sequence: CASSPQRANTGELFF.

This clone has just one count. This chain links TRBV27 with TRBJ1-2; D remains unclear. Germline V CDR1 and CDR2: MNHEY, SMNVEV (reference sequence). Trimming cost V 6 bases and J 3 bases, with 14 bases left between them. The CDR3 covers 14 residues. The CDR3 region is CASRDWAAHYGYTF. The CDR3 DNA reads as TGTGCCAGCAGGGATTGGGCCGCACACTATGGCTACACCTTC.

This chain uses TRBV5-1 with TRBJ1-3; possibly TRBD1 for D (6 bases). This CDR3 contains 16 residues. The V gene's germline CDR1 is SGHRS and CDR2 YFSETQ. Trimming cost V 4 bases and J 4 bases, with 18 bases left between them. CDR3 region: CASSSALQGSGNTIYF. The CDR3 bases are TGCGCCAGCAGCAGCGCCCTACAGGGCTCCGGAAACACCATATATTTT.

CDR3 sequence reads: CASSRDSLYGYTF. The CDR3 DNA sequence: TGTGCCAGCAGTCGGGACAGTCTGTATGGCTACACCTTC. The chain is built from TRBV6-6 and TRBJ1-2, with 7 bases that match TRBD1. CDR1 is MNHNY and CDR2 is SVGAGI in the germline V gene (reference sequence). V lost 5 bases and J lost 5; bases outside the gene matches: 5. CDR3 size: 13 residues.

The chain combines TRBV11-2 with TRBJ2-7, with 7 bases lining up with TRBD2. The CDR3 runs to 15 residues. J gave up 2 bases and V 1 base, and 5 bases lay outside the gene matches. Germline lookup yields CDR1 SGHAT and CDR2 FQNNGV. CDR3 sequence reads: CASSLARGSTYEQYF. DNA of the CDR3: TGTGCCAGCAGCTTAGCTCGCGGGAGTACCTACGAGCAGTACTTC.

The chain joins TRBV5-1 to TRBJ1-2, with 9 bases fitting TRBD1. The junction had 12 bases not matched to a gene; V was cut back by 9 bases and J by 9 bases. The CDR3 loop spans 13 amino acids. CDR1 SGHRS and CDR2 YFSETQ come from the germline V gene. The CDR3 here is CATDTGQGTSYTF. CDR3 coding DNA: TGCGCCACCGACACAGGACAGGGGACCAGCTACACCTTC.

The chain employs TRBV6-5 and TRBJ1-4, with 7 bases identical to TRBD1. CDR3 length: 15 amino acids. Trimming cost V 6 bases and J 5 bases; bases outside gene matches: 9. The germline V gene encodes CDR1 MNHEY and CDR2 SVGAGI. In DNA, the CDR3 is TGTGCCAGCAGATCTCGACAGGGAGGAAATGAAAAACTGTTTTTT. Translation gives CASRSRQGGNEKLFF.

The J gene is TRBJ2-7, the V gene TRBV18; D might be TRBD2 (6 bases). The CDR3 extends over 14 amino acids. In germline, CDR1 is KGHSH, CDR2 LQKENI. V was trimmed by 9 bases and J by 0 bases, leaving 15 bases between them. The CDR3 spells CASSTGSSSYEQYF. The DNA for the CDR3 is TGTGCCAGTTCGACCGGGAGTAGCTCCTACGAGCAGTACTTC.

The chain recombines TRBV10-1 with TRBJ1-3; D unclear. Trimming stripped 7 bases from V and 0 bases from J, with 7 bases between. Per germline, CDR1 WNHNN and CDR2 SYGVQD (reference sequence). This CDR3 has 13 amino acids. The CDR3 coding sequence is TGCGCCAGCATGAGGAACTCTGGAAACACCATATATTTT. Its translation: CASMRNSGNTIYF.

The CDR3 DNA is TGTGCCAGCAGCTTAGGTTCTAGCGATGGTTCCGGTGAGCAGTTCTTC. This translates into CASSLGSSDGSGEQFF. This chain connects TRBV7-6 to TRBJ2-1; D possibly corresponds to TRBD2 (6 bases). Trimming removed 1 base at V and 9 bases at J, with 19 bases between. Per germline, CDR1 SGHVS and CDR2 FNYEAQ. This CDR3 is 16 amino acids long.